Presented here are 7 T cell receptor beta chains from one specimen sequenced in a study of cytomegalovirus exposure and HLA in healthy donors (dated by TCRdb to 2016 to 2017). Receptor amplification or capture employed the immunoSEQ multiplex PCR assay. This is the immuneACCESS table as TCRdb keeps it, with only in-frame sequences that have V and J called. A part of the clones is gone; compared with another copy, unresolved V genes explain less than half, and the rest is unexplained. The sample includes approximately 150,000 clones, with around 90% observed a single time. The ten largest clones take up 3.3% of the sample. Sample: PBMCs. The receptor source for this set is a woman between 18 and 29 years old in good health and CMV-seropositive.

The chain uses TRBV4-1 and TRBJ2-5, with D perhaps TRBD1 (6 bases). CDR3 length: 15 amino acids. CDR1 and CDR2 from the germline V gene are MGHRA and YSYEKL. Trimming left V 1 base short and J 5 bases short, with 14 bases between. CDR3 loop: CASSQVDSGWETQYF. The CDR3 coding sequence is TGCGCCAGCAGCCAAGTGGACAGCGGTTGGGAGACCCAGTACTTC.

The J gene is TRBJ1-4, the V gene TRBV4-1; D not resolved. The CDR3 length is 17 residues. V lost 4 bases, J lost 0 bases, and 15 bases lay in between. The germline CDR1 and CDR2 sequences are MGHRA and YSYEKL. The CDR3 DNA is TGCGCCAGCAGCCCAGGTCTCTCGGAGGCAACTAATGAAAAACTGTTTTTT. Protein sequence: CASSPGLSEATNEKLFF.

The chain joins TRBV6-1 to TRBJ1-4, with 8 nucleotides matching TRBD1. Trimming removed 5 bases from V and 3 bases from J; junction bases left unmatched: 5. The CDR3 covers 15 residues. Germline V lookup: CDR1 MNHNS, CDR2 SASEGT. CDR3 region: CASSPNRGANEKLFF. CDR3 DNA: TGTGCCAGCAGTCCTAACAGGGGGGCTAATGAAAAACTGTTTTTT.

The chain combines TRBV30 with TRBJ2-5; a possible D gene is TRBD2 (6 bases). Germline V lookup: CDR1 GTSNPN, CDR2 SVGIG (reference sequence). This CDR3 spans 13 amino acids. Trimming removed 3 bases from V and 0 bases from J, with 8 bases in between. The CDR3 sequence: CAWSRDYQETQYF. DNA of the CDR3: TGTGCCTGGAGCCGGGACTACCAAGAGACCCAGTACTTC.

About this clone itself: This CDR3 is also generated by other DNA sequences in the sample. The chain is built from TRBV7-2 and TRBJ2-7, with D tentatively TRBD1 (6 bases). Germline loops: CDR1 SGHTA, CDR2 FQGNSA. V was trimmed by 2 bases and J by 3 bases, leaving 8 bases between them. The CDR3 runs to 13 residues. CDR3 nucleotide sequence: TGTGCCAGCAGCTTACGCAGGGGCTACGAGCAGTACTTC. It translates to CASSLRRGYEQYF.

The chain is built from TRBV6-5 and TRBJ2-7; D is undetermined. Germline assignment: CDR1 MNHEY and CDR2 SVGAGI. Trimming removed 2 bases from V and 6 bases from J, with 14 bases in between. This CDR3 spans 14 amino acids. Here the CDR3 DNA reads TGTGCCAGCAGTTACGAACTCCTAGTTGGCGAGCAGTACTTC. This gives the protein CASSYELLVGEQYF.

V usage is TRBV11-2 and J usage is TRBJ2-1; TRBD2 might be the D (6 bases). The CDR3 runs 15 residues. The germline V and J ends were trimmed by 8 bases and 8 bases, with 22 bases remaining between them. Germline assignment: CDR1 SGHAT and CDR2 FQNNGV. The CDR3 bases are TGTGCCAGCGGCGATCAAGGACTATTTATGGATGAGCAGTTCTTC. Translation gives CASGDQGLFMDEQFF.